Listed below are T cell receptor beta chains from one sample, sequenced in a study of cytomegalovirus exposure and HLA in healthy donors. The repertoire was sequenced with immunoSEQ multiplex PCR; TCRdb's copy has only in-frame clones and lacks some. The sample includes about 120,000 clones, around 80% seen only once; the top ten take approximately 1.3%. Sequences were obtained from PBMCs. The receptors shown here come from a female donor in good health and CMV-seronegative. Each CDR3 is given with its conserved first and last residue. A D gene is named only where the DNA matches it firmly. Clone size, where shown, is once, few, many, or a class for clones that have expanded.

>.|TRBV4-1|.|TRBJ2-7
TGCGCCAGCAGCCAAGAGCAGGGGCTAGACGAGCAGTACTTC
CASSQEQGLDEQYF
>.|TRBV20-1|.|TRBJ2-5
TGCAGTGCTAGGAGGCGGGAGACCCAGTACTTC
CSARRRETQYF
>few|TRBV15|.|TRBJ2-5
TGTGCCACCAGCAGCAGGGGAAGAGAGACCCAGTACTTC
CATSSRGRETQYF
>.|TRBV7-3|TRBD2|TRBJ2-1
TGTGCCAGCAGCCTTTATGGGGTTCGCGGGAGTGGCAATGAGCAGTTCTTC
CASSLYGVRGSGNEQFF
>.|TRBV27|.|TRBJ2-1
TGTGCCAACCCCCGACGGGTTGGCCAAACTTACAATGAGCAGTTCTTC
CANPRRVGQTYNEQFF
>.|TRBV30|.|TRBJ1-5
TGTGCCTGGAATAGCCGCCAGGGTCTACAGCCCCAGCATTTT
CAWNSRQGLQPQHF
>.|TRBV6-1|TRBD2|TRBJ2-5
TGTGCCAGCAGAGACAGCCTGCGGGGGGAGACCCAGTACTTC
CASRDSLRGETQYF
>.|TRBV7-6|TRBD2|TRBJ2-1
TGTGCCAGCAGCTTTACGGGGGGGGTATACGATGAGCAGTTCTTC
CASSFTGGVYDEQFF
>once|TRBV5-1|TRBD1|TRBJ2-7
TGCGCCAGCAGCTTGGCCCGGACAGGGAGAGGGGGTAGCTCCTACGAGCAGTACTTC
CASSLARTGRGGSSYEQYF
>.|TRBV6-1|TRBD1|TRBJ2-1
TGTGCCAGCACCACAACAGGGGGCTCCTACAATGAGCAGTTCTTC
CASTTTGGSYNEQFF
>.|TRBV6-5|.|TRBJ1-5
TGTGCCAGCAGCCAAACAGGTGGACCTCAGCCCCAGCATTTT
CASSQTGGPQPQHF
>.|TRBV2|.|TRBJ2-1
TGTGCCAGCAGGGGGGCAGCCACCTACAATGAGCAGTTCTTC
CASRGAATYNEQFF
>once|TRBV5-1|TRBD1|TRBJ2-7
TGCGCCAGCAGCTGGGGGGGTGGACAGGGGCGAACCTACGAGCAGTACTTC
CASSWGGGQGRTYEQYF
>.|TRBV28|TRBD2|TRBJ2-4
TGTGCCAGCAGTTTCCTATCAGCGGGAGAAGCCAAAAACATTCAGTACTTC
CASSFLSAGEAKNIQYF
>.|TRBV4-1|TRBD2|TRBJ2-7
TGCGCCAGCAGCCGCGGTAGCGGGAACTACGAGCAGTACTTC
CASSRGSGNYEQYF
>.|TRBV11-2|TRBD2|TRBJ2-7
TGTGCCAGCAGCTCCGGGGGGAGCTCCTACGAGCAGTACTTC
CASSSGGSSYEQYF
>once|TRBV19|TRBD1|TRBJ1-3
TGTGCCAGTAGTATGGACAGGGGGCCGTCGAGTTCTGGAAACACCATATATTTT
CASSMDRGPSSSGNTIYF
>.|TRBV6-5|.|TRBJ1-1
TGTGCCAGCAGTTACCTCCTTGGGCCGAACACTGAAGCTTTCTTT
CASSYLLGPNTEAFF
>.|TRBV30|.|TRBJ1-4
TGTGCCTGGAGTTCAGCAGGGCGCCCAACTAATGAAAAACTGTTTTTT
CAWSSAGRPTNEKLFF
>.|TRBV18|.|TRBJ2-3
TGTGCCAGCTCACCATTGGGCAGCACAGATACGCAGTATTTT
CASSPLGSTDTQYF
>.|TRBV11-2|.|TRBJ1-3
TGTGCCAGCAGCCCTGGGGCGAGCTCTGGAAACACCATATATTTT
CASSPGASSGNTIYF
>.|TRBV5-4|TRBD2|TRBJ2-1
TGTGCCAGCAGCTTCCCTAGCGGGGGGACTTACAATGAGCAGTTCTTC
CASSFPSGGTYNEQFF
>.|TRBV7-8|.|TRBJ1-3
TGTGCCAGCTTGGGAGGTATATCGATTCGGATCACCATATATTTT
CASLGGISIRITIYF
>.|TRBV9|.|TRBJ2-5
TGTGCCAGCAGCGTAGGCGGCCGCCAAGAGACCCAGTACTTC
CASSVGGRQETQYF
>.|TRBV30|TRBD1|TRBJ1-5
TGTGCCTGGGCTCAGGGGGCGAATCAGCCCCAGCATTTT
CAWAQGANQPQHF
>.|TRBV11-2|.|TRBJ2-7
TGTGCCAGCAGCAATGGACTCGTTTACGAGCAGTACTTC
CASSNGLVYEQYF